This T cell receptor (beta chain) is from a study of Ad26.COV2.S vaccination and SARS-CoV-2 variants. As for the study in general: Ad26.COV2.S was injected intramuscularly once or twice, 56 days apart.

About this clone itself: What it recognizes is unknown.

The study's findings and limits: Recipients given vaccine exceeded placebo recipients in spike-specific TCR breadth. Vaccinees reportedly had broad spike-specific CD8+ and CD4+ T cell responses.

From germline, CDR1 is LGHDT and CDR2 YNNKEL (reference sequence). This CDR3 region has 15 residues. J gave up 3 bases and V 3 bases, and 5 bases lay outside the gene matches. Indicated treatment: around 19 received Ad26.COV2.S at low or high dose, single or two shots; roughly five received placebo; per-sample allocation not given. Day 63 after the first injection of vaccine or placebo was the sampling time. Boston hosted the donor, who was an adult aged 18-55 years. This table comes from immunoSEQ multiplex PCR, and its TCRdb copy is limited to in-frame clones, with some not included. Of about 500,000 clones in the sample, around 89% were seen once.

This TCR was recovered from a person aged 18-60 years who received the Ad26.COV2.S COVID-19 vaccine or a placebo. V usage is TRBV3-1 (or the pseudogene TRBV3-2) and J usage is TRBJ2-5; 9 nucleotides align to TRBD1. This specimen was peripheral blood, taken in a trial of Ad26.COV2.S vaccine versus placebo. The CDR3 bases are TGTGCCAGCAGCCACTGGGACAGGGCAAAAGAGACCCAGTACTTC. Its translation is CASSHWDRAKETQYF.